One and the same sample provided the 18 T cell receptor beta chains below, sequenced in a study of blood T cell repertoires in COVID-19. Clones were sequenced by immunoSEQ multiplex PCR, and TCRdb holds only the in-frame ones, with some missing. The sample includes approximately 150,000 clones, around 88% of them seen just once. Sequenced: peripheral blood. The source is a woman in her 70s who had recovered from COVID-19.

The V and J genes are TRBV28 and TRBJ1-2; 9 nucleotides agree with TRBD1. V dropped 11 bases and J dropped 4; count of bases not matched to a gene: 14. The germline CDR1 and CDR2 sequences are MDHEN and SYDVKM. The CDR3 covers 15 residues. The DNA of the CDR3 is TGTGCCCGAAATTTCGGACAGGGGCCCTTCTATGGCTACACCTTC. Its protein is CARNFGQGPFYGYTF.

The chain carries TRBV4-1 and TRBJ1-4; 7 bases match TRBD1. V lost 4 bases and J lost 6; bases outside the gene matches: 11. The CDR3 contains 16 residues. Germline V gives CDR1 MGHRA, CDR2 YSYEKL. CDR3 bases: TGCGCCAGCAGCCCTCAACCACAGGGGCAGTATGAAAAACTGTTTTTT. Amino acid sequence: CASSPQPQGQYEKLFF.

This clone has only one observation. The genes are TRBV13 and TRBJ2-7, with 11 bases matching TRBD2. The CDR3 has 15 residues. Germline CDR1 reads PRHDT; CDR2 reads FYEKMQ (reference sequence). The V segment lost 5 bases and the J segment 4 bases; nucleotides outside the gene matches: 7. Here the CDR3 DNA reads TGTGCCAGCAGCCCCGGGACTAGCGGAGGGTACGAGCAGTACTTC. Amino acids: CASSPGTSGGYEQYF.

Written as DNA, the CDR3 is TGTGCCAGCAGCTTAGAGGGGGCAGGGGGGCAGCCCCAGCATTTT. Its protein is CASSLEGAGGQPQHF. The rearrangement uses TRBV7-8 and TRBJ1-5, with 7 bases that match TRBD1. The CDR3 loop spans 15 amino acids. V dropped 1 base and J dropped 7; count of bases not matched to a gene: 7. CDR1 SGHVS and CDR2 FQNEAQ come from the germline V gene. The full variable domain, completed using reference TRBV7-8 and TRBJ1-5, is GAGVSQSPRYKVAKRGQDVALRCDPISGHVSLFWYQQALGQGPEFLTYFQNEAQLDKSGLPSDRFFAERPEGSVSTLKIQRTQQEDSAVYLCASSLEGAGGQPQHFGDGTRLSIL.

V gene TRBV24-1 combines with J gene TRBJ1-1, with D unresolved. CDR1 and CDR2 from the germline V gene are KGHDR and SFDVKD. V lost 4 bases and J lost 10, with 12 bases in between. The CDR3 loop spans 12 amino acids. CDR3 residues: CATSEAGFGAFF. CDR3 coding DNA: TGTGCCACCAGTGAGGCAGGCTTTGGAGCTTTCTTT.

The chain employs TRBV27 and TRBJ2-3; a possible D gene is TRBD1 (5 bases). There are 12 residues in the CDR3. CDR1 and CDR2 (germline): MNHEY, SMNVEV (reference sequence). V shed 3 bases and J shed 8 bases, with 9 bases lying between them. The DNA of the CDR3 is TGTGCCAGCAGTTTTTGGGGCGGTACGCAGTATTTT. This translates into CASSFWGGTQYF.

A remark on this clone: Germline is not matched at one junction end, which may reflect a read error. The V and J genes are TRBV6-1 and TRBJ2-1; TRBD2 agrees at 9 bases. Germline V CDR1 and CDR2: MNHNS, SASEGT. There are 14 residues in the CDR3. The CDR3: CASSEGGVAGARVF. Written as DNA, the CDR3 is TGTGCCAGCAGCGAAGGGGGGGTAGCGGGGGCTCGAGTCTTC.

The V gene is TRBV12-3 or TRBV12-4, the J gene TRBJ1-2; D uncertain. With 3 bases removed from V and 8 bases from J, the gap between germline ends came to 7 bases. This CDR3 comprises 11 residues. The CDR3 here is CASSFWRGYTF. The CDR3 DNA sequence: TGTGCCAGCAGTTTTTGGCGGGGCTACACCTTC.

CDR3 sequence (DNA): TGTGCCAGCAGGGGGAACGGGGTCTACACCTTC. As protein: CASRGNGVYTF. V gene TRBV6-5 combines with J gene TRBJ1-2; no definite D call. This CDR3 comprises 11 residues. Germline CDR1 and CDR2: MNHEY and SVGAGI. V was trimmed by 6 bases and J by 10 bases, leaving 12 bases between them.

V gene TRBV29-1 combines with J gene TRBJ2-7; 16 nucleotides agree with TRBD2. Germline V CDR1 and CDR2: SQVTM, ANQGSEA. CDR3 length equals 14 residues. V lost 7 bases to trimming and J lost 7 bases; unmatched junction nucleotides: 7. The CDR3 here is CSAGTSGRAWEQYF. CDR3 nucleotide sequence: TGCAGCGCTGGGACTAGCGGGAGGGCCTGGGAGCAGTACTTC.

The V and J genes are TRBV7-6 and TRBJ2-5; TRBD1 is a possible D gene (5 bases). This CDR3 region has 17 residues. Germline CDR1 SGHVS, CDR2 FNYEAQ. Trimming cost V 0 bases and J 4 bases, with 18 bases left between them. Written as DNA, the CDR3 is TGTGCCAGCAGCTTAGCCGGGTCGTTTAGGGGTCGAGAGACCCAGTACTTC. Encoded protein: CASSLAGSFRGRETQYF.

The chain joins TRBV28 to TRBJ2-4; 8 bases are a match to TRBD2. Germline V CDR1 and CDR2: MDHEN, SYDVKM. The CDR3 spans 15 residues. Trimming removed 5 bases from V and 6 bases from J; junction bases left unmatched: 9. The CDR3 loop is CASSVISGTGNIQYF. Written as DNA, the CDR3 is TGTGCCAGCAGTGTCATTAGCGGGACGGGAAACATTCAGTACTTC.

The chain combines TRBV5-5 with TRBJ2-7, with 14 nucleotides matching TRBD2. V dropped 2 bases and J dropped 2; count of bases not matched to a gene: 3. The CDR3 spans 16 residues. From germline, CDR1 is SGHKS and CDR2 YYEKEE (reference sequence). CDR3 DNA sequence: TGTGCCAGCAGCTTCCGACTAGCGGGAGGGCCCTACGAGCAGTACTTC. It specifies CASSFRLAGGPYEQYF. The full variable domain, its missing parts supplied by reference TRBV5-5 and TRBJ2-7, is DAGVTQSPTHLIKTRGQQVTLRCSPISGHKSVSWYQQVLGQGPQFIFQYYEKEERGRGNFPDRFSARQFPNYSSELNVNALLLGDSALYLCASSFRLAGGPYEQYFGPGTRLTVT.

A word on this clone: The junction and the germline gene differ at one end; a read error may be behind it. The chain carries TRBV3-1 (or the pseudogene TRBV3-2) and TRBJ1-2; D is perhaps TRBD1 (5 bases). The germline V gene encodes CDR1 LGHDT and CDR2 YNNKEL (reference sequence). The CDR3 sequence is 14 residues long. This chain's CDR3 is CASSPRGPKYGYTF. The DNA of the CDR3 is TGTGCCAGCAGCCCGCGGGGCCCTAAGTATGGCTACACCTTC.

This chain connects TRBV28 to TRBJ1-1; the D is unclear. Trimming stripped 5 bases from V and 1 base from J, with 5 bases between. The CDR3 runs to 12 residues. Germline-derived CDR1 and CDR2 are MDHEN and SYDVKM. CDR3 DNA sequence: TGTGCCAGCAGTAGCCGGAACACTGAAGCTTTCTTT. It yields the protein CASSSRNTEAFF. The whole variable domain, remainder taken from reference TRBV28 and TRBJ1-1, is DVKVTQSSRYLVKRTGEKVFLECVQDMDHENMFWYRQDPGLGLRLIYFSYDVKMKEKGDIPEGYSVSREKKERFSLILESASTNQTSMYLCASSSRNTEAFFGQGTRLTVV.

This clone appeared once. The rearrangement links TRBV29-1 to TRBJ1-1; D uncertain. This CDR3 contains 13 residues. The V gene's germline CDR1 is SQVTM and CDR2 ANQGSEA. Trimming removed 3 bases from V and 1 base from J, with 9 bases in between. CDR3 sequence reads: CSVERQPNTEAFF. DNA for the CDR3: TGCAGCGTTGAGCGGCAGCCGAACACTGAAGCTTTCTTT.

The chain couples TRBV7-9 to TRBJ2-7; D remains ambiguous. The length of the CDR3 is 14 residues. Looked up from germline, CDR1 is SEHNR and CDR2 is FQNEAQ (reference sequence). Deletions cut 4 bases from V and 3 bases from J, with 13 bases between. The CDR3 DNA reads TGTGCCAGCAGCTCCCAGACACCCAACTACGAGCAGTACTTC. It translates to CASSSQTPNYEQYF.

This clone appeared a few times. This chain links TRBV4-2 with TRBJ1-1; maybe TRBD1 (5 bases). CDR1 and CDR2 (germline): LGHNA, YNFKEQ. Trimming cost V 1 base and J 5 bases, with 11 bases left between them. The CDR3 is 14 amino acids. CDR3 loop: CASSQGGGRTEAFF. The CDR3 DNA is TGTGCCAGCAGCCAAGGGGGGGGGAGGACTGAAGCTTTCTTT.